This T cell receptor beta chain comes out of a study of T cell responses to AZD1222 COVID-19 vaccine. Here immunoSEQ multiplex PCR was the method, and the copy in TCRdb shows in-frame clones only, minus some. The table includes around 170,000 clones, about nine tenths detected once. The length of the CDR3 is 17 residues. Trimming took 0 bases from V and 1 from J; bases not matched to a gene: 5. Germline-derived CDR1 and CDR2 are LGHNA and YNFKEQ. The TCR sequence derives from an adult in good health. The sample here was peripheral blood, taken on day 0 of AZD1222 vaccination. This chain connects TRBV4-2 to TRBJ2-3; 9 bases fit TRBD2. Here the CDR3 DNA reads TGTGCCAGCAGCCAAGATAAGGCGGGGGGGGGCACAGATACGCAGTATTTT. This gives the protein CASSQDKAGGGTDTQYF.